This T cell receptor beta chain emerged from a study of Ad26.COV2.S vaccination and SARS-CoV-2 variants. Findings and caveats of the study: Substantial breadth was reported for post-vaccination spike-specific CD8+ and CD4+ T cells. The TCR breadth and depth analyses may have produced an underestimate of total T cell responses. The study found higher spike-specific TCR breadth in vaccine than placebo recipients.

The ends were cut back, 3 bases at V and 0 bases at J, with 14 bases in the middle. CDR1 MNHEY and CDR2 SMNVEV come from the germline V gene (reference sequence). The CDR3 has 16 amino acids. Details on this clone: What it recognizes is unknown.

Using immunoSEQ multiplex PCR, the repertoire was profiled, and TCRdb retains in-frame clones only, with some absent. Among approximately 340,000 clones listed, around 90% were seen once. This clonotype was sampled from a human donor who had recovered from COVID-19. Sequenced here: peripheral blood, sampled after recovery from COVID-19. The chain is built from TRBV27 and TRBJ1-1; D not resolved. The CDR3 region is CASSFLAGPMNTEAFF. DNA of the CDR3: TGTGCCAGCAGTTTCTTGGCAGGACCCATGAACACTGAAGCTTTCTTT.